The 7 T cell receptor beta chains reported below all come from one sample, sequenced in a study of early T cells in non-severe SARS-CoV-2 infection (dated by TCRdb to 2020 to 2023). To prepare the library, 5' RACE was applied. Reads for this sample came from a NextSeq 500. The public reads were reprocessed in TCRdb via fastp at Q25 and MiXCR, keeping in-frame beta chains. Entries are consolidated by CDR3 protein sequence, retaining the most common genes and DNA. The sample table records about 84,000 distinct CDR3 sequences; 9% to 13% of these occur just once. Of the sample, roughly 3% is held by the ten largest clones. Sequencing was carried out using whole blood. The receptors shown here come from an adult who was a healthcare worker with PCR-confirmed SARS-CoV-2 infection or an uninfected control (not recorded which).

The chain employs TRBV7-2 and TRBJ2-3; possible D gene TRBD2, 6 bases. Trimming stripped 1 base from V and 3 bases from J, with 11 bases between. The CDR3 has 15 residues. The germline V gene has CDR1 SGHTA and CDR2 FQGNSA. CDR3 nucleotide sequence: TGTGCCAGCAGCTTAGGGAGGGGAGCGACAGATACGCAGTATTTT. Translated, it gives CASSLGRGATDTQYF.

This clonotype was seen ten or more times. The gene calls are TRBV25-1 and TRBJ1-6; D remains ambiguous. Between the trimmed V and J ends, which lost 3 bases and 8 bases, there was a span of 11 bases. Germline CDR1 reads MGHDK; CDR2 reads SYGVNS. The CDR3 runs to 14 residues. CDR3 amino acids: CASSDPEEYSPLHF. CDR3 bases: TGTGCCAGCAGTGATCCCGAGGAGTATTCACCCCTCCACTTT.

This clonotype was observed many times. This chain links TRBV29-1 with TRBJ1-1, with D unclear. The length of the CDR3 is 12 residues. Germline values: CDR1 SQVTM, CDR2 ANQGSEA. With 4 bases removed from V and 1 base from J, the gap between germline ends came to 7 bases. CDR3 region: CSVARANTEAFF. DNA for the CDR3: TGCAGCGTTGCCCGAGCGAACACTGAAGCTTTCTTT. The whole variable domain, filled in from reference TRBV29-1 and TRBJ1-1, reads SAVISQKPSRDICQRGTSLTIQCQVDSQVTMMFWYRQQPGQSLTLIATANQGSEATYESGFVIDKFPISRPNLTFSTLTVSNMSPEDSSIYLCSVARANTEAFFGQGTRLTVV.

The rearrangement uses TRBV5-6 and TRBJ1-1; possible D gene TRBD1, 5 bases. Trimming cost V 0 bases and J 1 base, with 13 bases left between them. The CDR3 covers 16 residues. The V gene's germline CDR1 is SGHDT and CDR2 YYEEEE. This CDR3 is CASSLAWGRENTEAFF. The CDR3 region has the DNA TGTGCCAGCAGCTTGGCCTGGGGCAGAGAGAACACTGAAGCTTTCTTT.

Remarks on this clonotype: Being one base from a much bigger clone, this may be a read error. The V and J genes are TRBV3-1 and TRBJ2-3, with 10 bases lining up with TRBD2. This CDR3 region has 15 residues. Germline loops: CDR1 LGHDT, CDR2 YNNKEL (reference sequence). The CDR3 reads CVSSQGTSEGVTQYF. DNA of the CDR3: TGTGTCAGCAGCCAAGGGACTAGCGAGGGGGTTACGCAGTATTTT.

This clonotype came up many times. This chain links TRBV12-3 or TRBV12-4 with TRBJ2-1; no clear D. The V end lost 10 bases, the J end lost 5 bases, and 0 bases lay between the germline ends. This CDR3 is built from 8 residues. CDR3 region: CANNEQFF. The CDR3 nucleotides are TGTGCCAACAATGAGCAGTTCTTC.

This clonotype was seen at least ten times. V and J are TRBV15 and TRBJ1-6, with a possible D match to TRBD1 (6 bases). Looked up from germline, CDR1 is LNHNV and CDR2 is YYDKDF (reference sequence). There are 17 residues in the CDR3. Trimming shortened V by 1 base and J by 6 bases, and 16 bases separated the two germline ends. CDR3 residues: CATSRARTGTSNSPLHF. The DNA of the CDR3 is TGTGCCACCAGCAGAGCCCGAACTGGGACAAGTAATTCACCCCTCCACTTT.